This T cell receptor beta chain stems from a study of T cell responses to AZD1222 COVID-19 vaccine. Study-wide findings and caveats: Repertoire sampling occurred only after the peak T cell response. White British people made up most donors, females outnumbered males, and clonal diversity was possibly underestimated. With dominance at 160-218 and 743-854, vaccine-associated CD4 TCRs spanned spike. Nearly half of unique spike-specific TCRs reportedly avoided B.1.351 and B.1.1.7 mutated regions.

Sequencing was performed with immunoSEQ multiplex PCR; in TCRdb, only in-frame clones are kept and a portion is missing. The sample consists of fewer than 150,000 clones, around 86% of them appearing once. With regard to this clone: What it binds is not known.

This CDR3 comprises 17 residues. Looked up from germline, CDR1 is SQVTM and CDR2 is ANQGSEA. The J segment lost 0 bases and the V segment lost 6 bases, leaving 15 bases of the junction unmatched. This receptor was obtained from an adult in good health. The J gene is TRBJ1-1, the V gene TRBV29-1, with 8 nucleotides matching TRBD1. The sequences come from peripheral blood, collected on day 0 of AZD1222 vaccination. The CDR3 protein is CSVEPVGAGGLNTEAFF. CDR3 coding DNA: TGCAGCGTCGAGCCTGTAGGGGCAGGGGGCTTGAACACTGAAGCTTTCTTT.